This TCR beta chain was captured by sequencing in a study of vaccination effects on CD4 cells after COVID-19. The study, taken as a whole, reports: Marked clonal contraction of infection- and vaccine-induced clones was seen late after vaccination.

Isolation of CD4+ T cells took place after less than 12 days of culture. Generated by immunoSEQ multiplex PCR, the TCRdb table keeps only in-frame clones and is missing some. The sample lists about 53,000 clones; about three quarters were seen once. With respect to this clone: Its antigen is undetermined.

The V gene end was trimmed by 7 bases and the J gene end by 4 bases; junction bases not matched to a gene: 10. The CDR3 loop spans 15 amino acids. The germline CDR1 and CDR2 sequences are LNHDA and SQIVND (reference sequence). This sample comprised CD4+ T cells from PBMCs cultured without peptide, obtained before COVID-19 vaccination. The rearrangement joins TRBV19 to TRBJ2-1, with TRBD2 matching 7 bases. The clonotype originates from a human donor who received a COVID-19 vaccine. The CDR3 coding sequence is TGTGCCAGTATAAAGAGAGCGGGGCCATACAATGAGCAGTTCTTC. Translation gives CASIKRAGPYNEQFF.